These 27 T cell receptor beta chains came from one sample sequenced in a study of T cells expressing NK-cell markers (dated by TCRdb to about 2020). Libraries were constructed by 5' RACE. Sequencing used an Illumina HiSeq 2000. After the reads were reprocessed by TCRdb, one entry was made per CDR3 protein sequence, with no DNA. The sample's own table lists fewer than 200,000 distinct CDR3 sequences. The top ten hold under 20% of the sample. What was sequenced was blood T cells: a sorted CD56 or NKG2C T cell subset, CD4+ or CD8+ T cells, or bulk PBMC T cells (not recorded which). These receptors were obtained from a woman aged 18 to 69 in good health.

The rearrangement joins TRBV15 to TRBJ2-4; checking the TCRdb D call of TRBD1 is not possible without DNA. The CDR3 has 16 residues. Per the germline V gene, CDR1 is LNHNV and CDR2 is YYDKDF (reference sequence). The CDR3 loop reads CATSSGGRTNKNIQYF.

The rearrangement uses TRBV12-3 or TRBV12-4 and TRBJ2-1; the D gene TCRdb calls, TRBD1, cannot be checked with no DNA. CDR3 size: 13 residues. CDR3 region: CASSTYRQGLEFF.

The chain has TRBV18 and TRBJ2-7; TCRdb's D gene call, TRBD1, goes unchecked for lack of DNA. Germline V gives CDR1 KGHSH, CDR2 LQKENI. The CDR3 has 14 residues. The CDR3 loop is CASSLGTDSYEQYF.

The genes are TRBV11-2 and TRBJ2-4. The germline V gene encodes CDR1 SGHAT and CDR2 FQNNGV. This CDR3 spans 14 amino acids. The CDR3 region is CASSWVGAKNIQYF. Variable domain in full (rest from reference TRBV11-2 and TRBJ2-4): EAGVAQSPRYKIIEKRQSVAFWCNPISGHATLYWYQQILGQGPKLLIQFQNNGVVDDSQLPKDRFSAERLKGVDSTLKIQPAKLEDSAVYLCASSWVGAKNIQYFGAGTRLSVL.

The V and J genes are TRBV7-3 and TRBJ1-2; TCRdb selects TRBD1, and the lack of DNA leaves this call unchecked. The CDR3 covers 16 residues. In germline, CDR1 is SGHTA, CDR2 FQGTGA. The CDR3 sequence: CASSYSGSGTFYGYTF.

This CDR3 reads CASSIPTGSGEKLFF. The genes are TRBV28 and TRBJ1-4; there is no DNA to check the TCRdb D call of TRBD1. The CDR3 runs 15 residues. The germline gives CDR1 MDHEN, CDR2 SYDVKM.

The V call is TRBV20-1, the J call TRBJ2-1; TCRdb designates TRBD2, a call that cannot be tested without DNA. Germline V CDR1 and CDR2: DFQATT, SNEGSKA (reference sequence). The CDR3 is 14 residues long. The CDR3 region is CSPVASGRYNEQFF.

The chain has TRBV5-1 and TRBJ2-7; TCRdb's D call, TRBD1, is unchecked because there is no DNA. The CDR3 has 14 amino acids. Germline V gives CDR1 SGHRS, CDR2 YFSETQ. The chain's CDR3 is CASSATPASYEQYF.

The gene calls are TRBV2 and TRBJ2-7; TCRdb outputs TRBD2, but without DNA this stays unchecked. CDR3 length: 17 amino acids. CDR1 is SNHLY, CDR2 FYNNEI, per germline. This chain's CDR3 is CASSDRELAGASYEQYF.

The chain carries TRBV4-1 and TRBJ2-5; no DNA is available, so the TRBD2 call from TCRdb remains unchecked. Per the germline V gene, CDR1 is MGHRA and CDR2 is YSYEKL. This CDR3 is built from 18 residues. The CDR3: CASSQLQVGDLRQETQYF.

The rearrangement uses TRBV4-1 and TRBJ1-4. The CDR3 extends over 16 amino acids. Germline-derived CDR1 and CDR2 are MGHRA and YSYEKL. CDR3 sequence reads: CASSQERQRTNEKLFF.

The rearrangement joins TRBV20-1 to TRBJ2-5; TCRdb lists TRBD1, though no DNA is available to test this call. The CDR3 loop spans 11 amino acids. Germline assignment: CDR1 DFQATT and CDR2 SNEGSKA (reference sequence). The CDR3 region is CSVAPTGDQYF.

The CDR3 sequence: CASRGQSLSRAFF. The chain combines TRBV2 with TRBJ1-1; TCRdb indicates TRBD1, and absent DNA this call remains unverified. The CDR3 loop spans 13 amino acids. The germline V gene has CDR1 SNHLY and CDR2 FYNNEI.

The chain carries TRBV20-1 and TRBJ2-3. This CDR3 has 13 amino acids. CDR1 is DFQATT, CDR2 SNEGSKA, per germline (reference sequence). CDR3 in amino acids: CSASYSYTDTQYF.

This chain links TRBV12-3 or TRBV12-4 with TRBJ2-5; TCRdb names TRBD1, which stays unverified in the absence of DNA. The CDR3 length is 17 residues. The CDR3 protein is CASRRTGRVRAQETQYF.

The gene calls are TRBV20-1 and TRBJ1-1; TCRdb's D call of TRBD1 is untestable without DNA. Germline loops: CDR1 DFQATT, CDR2 SNEGSKA (reference sequence). The CDR3 length is 16 residues. CDR3 residues: CSARVWDRGGGTEAFF.

The chain employs TRBV10-3 and TRBJ2-1. CDR1 and CDR2 from the germline V gene are ENHRY and SYGVKD. This CDR3 has 15 amino acids. The CDR3 spells CAISESSPNGNEQFF.

This chain links TRBV7-9 with TRBJ2-1; checking the TCRdb D call of TRBD1 is not possible without DNA. Germline values: CDR1 SEHNR, CDR2 FQNEAQ (reference sequence). There are 15 residues in the CDR3. This CDR3 is CASSLAGGQYNEQFF.

The chain couples TRBV29-1 to TRBJ1-2; TCRdb's assignment of TRBD1 cannot be checked, as there is no DNA. This CDR3 region has 14 residues. Looked up from germline, CDR1 is SQVTM and CDR2 is ANQGSEA. This chain's CDR3 is CSVSSGGARYGYTF.

V gene TRBV7-2 combines with J gene TRBJ2-2. Per germline, CDR1 SGHTA and CDR2 FQGNSA. The CDR3 sequence is 13 residues long. The CDR3 loop is CASSFSVSGELFF.

The chain uses TRBV27 and TRBJ2-3. In germline, CDR1 is MNHEY, CDR2 SMNVEV (reference sequence). This CDR3 spans 14 amino acids. CDR3 in amino acids: CASADGDSTDTQYF.

The V and J genes are TRBV28 and TRBJ1-1; without DNA, the TCRdb call of TRBD1 cannot be checked. This CDR3 contains 15 residues. In germline, CDR1 is MDHEN, CDR2 SYDVKM. CDR3 in amino acids: CASSEEGIPNTEAFF.

The J gene is TRBJ1-6, the V gene TRBV5-1; no DNA is available, so the TRBD1 call from TCRdb remains unchecked. There are 15 residues in the CDR3. Germline lookup yields CDR1 SGHRS and CDR2 YFSETQ. The CDR3 sequence is CASSSTGGHNSPLHF. The entire variable domain, with the rest obtained from reference TRBV5-1 and TRBJ1-6, is as follows: KAGVTQTPRYLIKTRGQQVTLSCSPISGHRSVSWYQQTPGQGLQFLFEYFSETQRNKGNFPGRFSGRQFSNSRSEMNVSTLELGDSALYLCASSSTGGHNSPLHFGNGTRLTVT.

The chain links TRBV20-1 to TRBJ2-7; checking the TCRdb D call of TRBD2 is not possible without DNA. Germline-derived CDR1 and CDR2 are DFQATT and SNEGSKA (reference sequence). This CDR3 contains 15 residues. The CDR3 region is CSARDLAGGLYEQYF.

The chain combines TRBV7-3 with TRBJ2-7; without DNA, the TCRdb call of TRBD2 cannot be checked. This CDR3 has 16 residues. Germline CDR1 and CDR2: SGHTA and FQGTGA. The CDR3 reads CASSTASGPMGYEQYF.

The chain carries TRBV20-1 and TRBJ2-7; TCRdb's D call, TRBD1, is unchecked because there is no DNA. Looked up from germline, CDR1 is DFQATT and CDR2 is SNEGSKA (reference sequence). CDR3 length equals 12 residues. This CDR3 is CSAGTAYYEQYF.

This chain uses TRBV7-2 with TRBJ1-4; the TCRdb D gene call, TRBD1, has no DNA to confirm it. The CDR3 spans 14 residues. Per germline, CDR1 SGHTA and CDR2 FQGNSA. CDR3: CASSLQGGNEKLFF.